These 18 T cell receptor beta chains were sequenced from one sample in a study of T cells in localized non-small cell lung cancer. Sequencing was performed with immunoSEQ multiplex PCR; in TCRdb, only in-frame clones are kept and a portion is missing. This table has about 43,000 clones, roughly 90% appearing once. The material was PBMCs, obtained before any cancer treatment. The receptors here all came from a woman aged 40-69 years with stage II lung adenocarcinoma.

V and J are TRBV19 and TRBJ1-3, with unresolved D. The CDR3 is made up of 15 amino acids. Germline V gene lookup returns CDR1 LNHDA and CDR2 SQIVND (reference sequence). Trimming shortened V by 1 base and J by 0 bases, and 7 bases separated the two germline ends. This CDR3 reads CASSIAVNSGNTIYF. DNA of the CDR3: TGTGCCAGTAGTATAGCCGTGAACTCTGGAAACACCATATATTTT.

The rearrangement uses TRBV25-1 and TRBJ2-5, with 9 bases identical to TRBD2. The CDR3 is 13 amino acids. CDR1 is MGHDK, CDR2 SYGVNS, per germline. With V trimmed by 8 bases and J by 1 base, 2 bases remained unmatched. CDR3 in amino acids: CASGAGGQETQYF. The CDR3 DNA reads TGTGCCAGCGGAGCGGGGGGCCAAGAGACCCAGTACTTC. The full variable domain, with the rest looked up from reference TRBV25-1 and TRBJ2-5, is EADIYQTPRYLVIGTGKKITLECSQTMGHDKMYWYQQDPGMELHLIHYSYGVNSTEKGDLSSESTVSRIRTEHFPLTLESARPSHTSQYLCASGAGGQETQYFGPGTRLLVL.

The chain links TRBV18 to TRBJ2-2; 11 bases fit TRBD2. The CDR3 is 17 residues long. The germline gives CDR1 KGHSH, CDR2 LQKENI. After removal of 3 bases from V and 1 base from J, the junction contained 4 bases not matched to a gene. In nucleotides, the CDR3 is TGTGCCAGCTCACCGTCGCTAGCGGGAGGGAACACCGGGGAGCTGTTTTTT. This gives the protein CASSPSLAGGNTGELFF.

The chain has TRBV19 and TRBJ2-1, with TRBD2 identical over 9 bases. Germline CDR1 is LNHDA and CDR2 is SQIVND (reference sequence). There are 13 residues in the CDR3. Trimming took 7 bases from V and 9 from J; bases not matched to a gene: 7. The CDR3 is CASKKREVGEQFF. Here the CDR3 DNA reads TGTGCCAGTAAGAAGCGGGAGGTGGGTGAGCAGTTCTTC.

This rearrangement joins TRBV29-1 to TRBJ2-3; the match to TRBD2 covers 8 bases. Germline V gene lookup returns CDR1 SQVTM and CDR2 ANQGSEA. V lost 4 bases and J lost 4; bases outside the gene matches: 10. CDR3 length equals 15 residues. CDR3 amino acids: CSVASPGGVSDTQYF. CDR3 coding DNA: TGCAGCGTTGCCTCCCCGGGGGGGGTCTCAGATACGCAGTATTTT.

The CDR3 loop is CASSVGGTGANVLTF. For the CDR3, the DNA is TGTGCCAGCAGCGTAGGGGGTACTGGGGCCAACGTCCTGACTTTC. This chain links TRBV9 with TRBJ2-6; D not certain. V was clipped by 0 bases and J by 2 bases, with 6 bases between them. CDR1 SGDLS and CDR2 YYNGEE come from the germline V gene. CDR3 size: 15 residues.

In nucleotides, the CDR3 is TGCGCCAGCAGCTTCCCTGATCGAAATGAGCAGTTCTTC. Protein: CASSFPDRNEQFF. J is TRBJ2-1 and V is TRBV5-1; D uncertain. The germline gives CDR1 SGHRS, CDR2 YFSETQ. V lost 2 bases and J 7 bases, leaving 10 bases between the germline ends. The CDR3 runs 13 residues.

The chain is built from TRBV7-9 and TRBJ1-2, with a possible D match to TRBD1 (6 bases). Germline CDR1 and CDR2: SEHNR and FQNEAQ (reference sequence). V lost 4 bases and J lost 4, with 13 bases in between. The CDR3 has 14 residues. CDR3 region: CASSSNRAIYGYTF. CDR3 in DNA: TGTGCCAGCAGCTCTAACAGGGCTATCTATGGCTACACCTTC. Combining the CDR3 with reference TRBV7-9 and TRBJ1-2 gives the whole variable domain DTGVSQNPRHKITKRGQNVTFRCDPISEHNRLYWYRQTLGQGPEFLTYFQNEAQLEKSRLLSDRFSAERPKGSFSTLEIQRTEQGDSAMYLCASSSNRAIYGYTFGSGTRLTVV.

The chain is built from TRBV4-1 and TRBJ2-7, with a tentative D call TRBD2 (5 bases). V lost 1 base, J lost 3 bases, and 7 bases lay in between. Germline V gives CDR1 MGHRA, CDR2 YSYEKL. This CDR3 is built from 13 residues. The chain's CDR3 is CASSQGADYEQYF. The CDR3 DNA sequence: TGCGCCAGCAGCCAAGGAGCGGACTACGAGCAGTACTTC.

This chain's CDR3 is CASSLVPGGAYEQYF. The CDR3 DNA reads as TGTGCCAGCAGCTTAGTTCCAGGGGGGGCCTACGAGCAGTACTTC. The chain recombines TRBV7-2 with TRBJ2-7; D may match TRBD1 or TRBD2 (7 bases each). Between the trimmed V and J ends, which lost 1 base and 2 bases, there was a span of 12 bases. Germline values: CDR1 SGHTA, CDR2 FQGNSA. The CDR3 spans 15 residues.

This chain uses TRBV18 with TRBJ2-6, with 12 positions matching TRBD2. The CDR3 consists of 18 residues. Germline CDR1 KGHSH, CDR2 LQKENI. The V and J ends lost 4 bases and 0 bases, in that order; junction bases with no gene match: 4. The CDR3 protein is CASSLTSGRNSGANVLTF. As DNA, the CDR3 is TGTGCCAGCTCACTGACTAGCGGGAGAAACTCTGGGGCCAACGTCCTGACTTTC.

The chain recombines TRBV2 with TRBJ2-7, with TRBD2 matching 12 bases. V gave up 3 bases and J gave up 6 bases; unmatched junction bases: 9. Germline-derived CDR1 and CDR2 are SNHLY and FYNNEI. The CDR3 extends over 16 amino acids. CDR3 amino acids: CASSELAGGRLAEQYF. The CDR3 DNA sequence: TGTGCCAGCAGTGAGCTAGCGGGAGGGCGTTTAGCCGAGCAGTACTTC.

In its sample, this clone was seen once. The gene calls are TRBV6-5 and TRBJ2-2; D is unclear. From germline, CDR1 is MNHEY and CDR2 SVGAGI. CDR3 length: 12 residues. V was cut by 7 bases and J by 7 bases, with 10 bases left in between. The CDR3 bases are TGTGCCAGCACCGTGGTTGGCGGGGAGCTGTTTTTT. Translated: CASTVVGGELFF.

The V call is TRBV4-2, the J call TRBJ2-7, with 8 nucleotides matching TRBD2. Germline V CDR1 and CDR2: LGHNA, YNFKEQ. The CDR3 consists of 17 residues. V gave up 0 bases and J gave up 2 bases; unmatched junction bases: 9. DNA for the CDR3: TGTGCCAGCAGCCAAGAAAGTGCGAGCGGGGGAACCTACGAGCAGTACTTC. The encoded protein is CASSQESASGGTYEQYF.

This chain connects TRBV9 to TRBJ2-7; TRBD1 agrees at 7 bases. The CDR3 contains 14 residues. Germline CDR1 is SGDLS and CDR2 is YYNGEE. The ends lost 2 bases at V and 1 base at J; junction bases unmatched: 3. The CDR3: CASSVSRGSYEQYF. CDR3 sequence (DNA): TGTGCCAGCAGCGTTTCCAGGGGGTCCTACGAGCAGTACTTC.

This clone was observed once. The J gene is TRBJ2-1, the V gene TRBV19; 7 nucleotides line up with TRBD2. The CDR3 runs to 11 residues. Germline V lookup: CDR1 LNHDA, CDR2 SQIVND (reference sequence). V lost 8 bases, J lost 10 bases, and 5 bases stayed unmatched. CDR3 in DNA: TGTGCCAGTGGGGAGGGGACCGAGCAGTTCTTC. This encodes CASGEGTEQFF.

The DNA for the CDR3 is TGTGCCACCTCGTTAGGGCTAAATGGAAACACCATATATTTT. Protein sequence: CATSLGLNGNTIYF. The chain has TRBV10-3 and TRBJ1-3; unclear D gene. Trimming left V 10 bases short and J 3 bases short, with 16 bases between. CDR3 size: 14 residues. The germline gives CDR1 ENHRY, CDR2 SYGVKD.

This rearrangement joins TRBV18 to TRBJ1-4; D not certain. The V end lost 2 bases, the J end lost 0 bases, and 10 bases lay between the germline ends. The germline CDR1 and CDR2 sequences are KGHSH and LQKENI. The CDR3 length is 16 residues. The CDR3 region is CASSPSSFATNEKLFF. CDR3 sequence (DNA): TGTGCCAGCTCACCATCGTCCTTTGCAACTAATGAAAAACTGTTTTTT.